The 14 T cell receptor beta chains in this list originate from one sample, sequenced in a study of shared clonotypes between healthy human individuals. Naive CD8 cells were CD45RO-negative, positively selected for CCR7, excluding terminally differentiated effector memory CD45RA+ cells. TCRdb keeps only in-frame clones here, not all; method: immunoSEQ multiplex PCR. The profile covers more than 2 million clones, with 93% appearing a single time and approximately 1.6% taken by the ten largest. Sequenced material: naive CD8+ T cells from PBMCs. The receptor set was obtained from a man aged 18 to 35 in good health. Some clones in this sample may be carry-over from other donors' samples.

This clone has more than one count but fewer than ten. V is TRBV29-1 and J is TRBJ1-1; D is undetermined. The CDR3 runs 14 residues. Per the germline V gene, CDR1 is SQVTM and CDR2 is ANQGSEA. Trimming shortened V by 6 bases and J by 4 bases, and 18 bases separated the two germline ends. The CDR3: CSVPEDFWGTEAFF. The CDR3 DNA reads as TGCAGCGTCCCCGAAGATTTTTGGGGCACTGAAGCTTTCTTT.

V is TRBV27 and J is TRBJ2-5; 8 bases are shared with TRBD1. The CDR3 is 15 residues long. V shed 5 bases, J shed 5 bases, and the junction held 10 bases outside the gene matches. CDR1 is MNHEY, CDR2 SMNVEV, per germline (reference sequence). CDR3 bases: TGTGCCAGCAGTGAGATGGGACAGGCCGGCGAGACCCAGTACTTC. Translating it yields CASSEMGQAGETQYF.

The rearrangement links TRBV5-1 to TRBJ2-5; 9 positions match TRBD2. The J segment lost 5 bases and the V segment lost 4 bases, leaving 6 bases of the junction unmatched. There are 14 residues in the CDR3. The V gene's germline CDR1 is SGHRS and CDR2 YFSETQ. The CDR3 loop reads CASSVSGSSETQYF. CDR3 nucleotides: TGCGCCAGCAGCGTTAGCGGGAGCTCCGAGACCCAGTACTTC.

V is TRBV7-9 and J is TRBJ2-1; 8 bases map to TRBD2. The CDR3 has 13 amino acids. The ends lost 2 bases at V and 7 bases at J; junction bases unmatched: 1. Per germline, CDR1 SEHNR and CDR2 FQNEAQ (reference sequence). CDR3 nucleotides: TGTGCCAGCAGCTTAAAGCGGGAGAATGAGCAGTTCTTC. Translating gives CASSLKRENEQFF. The whole variable domain, filled in from reference TRBV7-9 and TRBJ2-1, reads DTGVSQNPRHKITKRGQNVTFRCDPISEHNRLYWYRQTLGQGPEFLTYFQNEAQLEKSRLLSDRFSAERPKGSFSTLEIQRTEQGDSAMYLCASSLKRENEQFFGPGTRLTVL.

This clone was counted once. V usage is TRBV2 and J usage is TRBJ2-2; D is undetermined. Germline V gives CDR1 SNHLY, CDR2 FYNNEI. The V gene lost 4 bases and the J gene lost 3 bases, with 9 bases spanning the gap. This CDR3 comprises 14 residues. This CDR3 is CASSVGPYTGELFF. DNA of the CDR3: TGTGCCAGCAGTGTAGGGCCATACACCGGGGAGCTGTTTTTT.

This sequence joins TRBV9 and TRBJ2-7, with TRBD1 matching over 9 bases. The V and J ends lost 3 bases and 6 bases, in that order; junction bases with no gene match: 4. CDR1 is SGDLS, CDR2 YYNGEE, per germline. The CDR3 spans 13 residues. Written as DNA, the CDR3 is TGTGCCAGCAGCGACACAGGGGGCTTCGAGCAGTACTTC. Translating it yields CASSDTGGFEQYF.

This clone has just one count. The same CDR3 can be traced to other DNA sequences in this sample. The chain uses TRBV5-1 and TRBJ2-3, with D unclear. V gave up 0 bases and J gave up 4 bases, with 6 bases separating them. Germline-derived CDR1 and CDR2 are SGHRS and YFSETQ. The length of the CDR3 is 13 residues. The CDR3 sequence: CASSLGIADTQYF. The CDR3 DNA reads TGCGCCAGCAGCTTGGGTATTGCAGATACGCAGTATTTT.

The chain joins TRBV5-4 to TRBJ1-2; TRBD1 might be the D (6 bases). Germline V gene data show CDR1 as SGHNT and CDR2 as YYREEE (reference sequence). V gave up 4 bases and J gave up 5 bases, with 18 bases separating them. The CDR3 consists of 15 residues. CDR3 amino acids: CASSSTTGRPYGYTF. In DNA, the CDR3 is TGTGCCAGCAGCAGTACGACAGGTAGACCTTATGGCTACACCTTC.

The chain carries TRBV29-1 and TRBJ2-5; TRBD1 matches at 7 bases. The J call may not be correct, given that the DNA end is closer to TRBJ2-7. The germline CDR1 and CDR2 sequences are SQVTM and ANQGSEA. The CDR3 has 13 amino acids. CDR3 coding DNA: TGCAGCGCCCGGGACAGAGACTCCTACGAGCAGTACTTC. This sequence encodes CSARDRDSYEQYF.

The chain links TRBV9 to TRBJ1-5; D not certain. The V end was cut by 3 bases, the J end by 7 bases, with 11 bases between. CDR3 size: 13 residues. CDR1 and CDR2 from the germline V gene are SGDLS and YYNGEE. The CDR3 is CASSADDAQPQHF. CDR3 DNA: TGTGCCAGCAGCGCCGATGATGCCCAGCCCCAGCATTTT.

The rearrangement links TRBV13 to TRBJ2-7; 9 bases align to TRBD1. The CDR3 is 14 amino acids. V lost 4 bases and J lost 0; bases outside the gene matches: 1. Germline loops: CDR1 PRHDT, CDR2 FYEKMQ (reference sequence). In DNA form, the CDR3 reads TGTGCCAGCAGCTACAGGGGGCCCTCCTACGAGCAGTACTTC. This sequence encodes CASSYRGPSYEQYF.

The chain carries TRBV7-3 and TRBJ2-3, with 9 nucleotides matching TRBD2. CDR1 and CDR2 from the germline V gene are SGHTA and FQGTGA. The CDR3 sequence is 16 residues long. Trimming took 1 base from V and 3 from J; bases not matched to a gene: 5. The CDR3 coding sequence is TGTGCCAGCAGCTTAATAAGGCGGGAGGGGACAGATACGCAGTATTTT. Translating it yields CASSLIRREGTDTQYF.

This sequence joins TRBV30 and TRBJ2-2; D unresolved. CDR3 size: 13 residues. Looked up from germline, CDR1 is GTSNPN and CDR2 is SVGIG (reference sequence). The V end lost 0 bases, the J end lost 6 bases, and 8 bases lay between the germline ends. The CDR3 nucleotides read TGTGCCTGGAGTGTACTCGGATCCGGGGAGCTGTTTTTT. This codes for CAWSVLGSGELFF.

With respect to this clone: The identical CDR3 is also encoded by other nucleotide sequences in the sample. The rearrangement uses TRBV27 and TRBJ2-3; TRBD2 is a possible D gene (6 bases). The CDR3 has 15 residues. Germline V gene data show CDR1 as MNHEY and CDR2 as SMNVEV (reference sequence). V was clipped by 1 base and J by 3 bases, with 11 bases between them. The CDR3 region is CASSLLRGSTDTQYF. The CDR3 nucleotides read TGTGCCAGCAGTTTATTACGGGGGAGTACAGATACGCAGTATTTT.